One and the same sample provided the 30 T cell receptor beta chains below, sequenced in a study of T cell responses to AZD1222 COVID-19 vaccine. Measured with immunoSEQ multiplex PCR; TCRdb has only the in-frame clones, and not every one. This table holds some 130,000 clones, 70% to 90% found once. The sample consisted of peripheral blood, taken on day 0 of AZD1222 vaccination. The receptors originated from an adult in good health.

The J gene is TRBJ1-2, the V gene TRBV28; tentatively, D is TRBD1 (5 bases). The V gene's germline CDR1 is MDHEN and CDR2 SYDVKM. The CDR3 contains 14 residues. The V end lost 3 bases, the J end lost 4 bases, and 12 bases lay between the germline ends. The CDR3 coding sequence is TGTGCCAGCAGTTTTGGGGGAAAGGGCTATGGCTACACCTTC. Residues: CASSFGGKGYGYTF.

V is TRBV28 and J is TRBJ1-2; no clear D gene. The CDR3 runs to 12 residues. Germline V gene sequence: CDR1 MDHEN, CDR2 SYDVKM. Trimming took 2 bases from V and 4 from J, leaving 5 bases between them. The CDR3 reads CASSLPGYGYTF. The CDR3, as DNA: TGTGCCAGCAGTTTACCCGGCTATGGCTACACCTTC.

The chain uses TRBV30 and TRBJ1-1; 9 bases agree with TRBD1. The CDR3 has 15 amino acids. With V trimmed by 0 bases and J by 1 base, 3 bases remained unmatched. CDR1 is GTSNPN, CDR2 SVGIG, per germline (reference sequence). The CDR3 here is CAWSVGDRANTEAFF. Here the CDR3 DNA reads TGTGCCTGGAGTGTGGGGGACAGGGCGAACACTGAAGCTTTCTTT.

The chain has TRBV6-5 and TRBJ2-1; weak D call: TRBD1 (5 bases). Germline V gene sequence: CDR1 MNHEY, CDR2 SVGAGI. V was pared by 0 bases and J by 14 bases, with 20 bases between. The CDR3 spans 15 residues. The CDR3 sequence: CASSYSLVGHPPKFF. CDR3 DNA sequence: TGTGCCAGCAGTTACTCTTTAGTCGGACACCCCCCGAAGTTCTTC.

The gene calls are TRBV4-2 and TRBJ2-3, with D hard to call. Trimming left V 0 bases short and J 6 bases short, with 4 bases between. Germline V lookup: CDR1 LGHNA, CDR2 YNFKEQ. The CDR3 totals 12 residues. The CDR3 sequence is CASSQERDTQYF. The DNA of the CDR3 is TGTGCCAGCAGCCAAGAGAGGGATACGCAGTATTTT.

The V call is TRBV3-1 (or the pseudogene TRBV3-2), the J call TRBJ1-6; tentatively, D is TRBD1 (5 bases). In germline, CDR1 is LGHDT, CDR2 YNNKEL (reference sequence). The CDR3 covers 15 residues. Trimming left V 1 base short and J 8 bases short, with 12 bases between. This chain's CDR3 is CASSQVPGWDSPLHF. The DNA for the CDR3 is TGTGCCAGCAGCCAAGTTCCAGGGTGGGATTCACCCCTCCACTTT.

This clone has only one observation. The genes are TRBV10-2 and TRBJ2-7; D gene unclear. Germline V gene lookup returns CDR1 WSHSY and CDR2 SAAADI. Trimming took off 2 bases at V and 1 base at J, with 15 bases between the two ends. This CDR3 spans 16 amino acids. The CDR3 protein is CASSEGLGGRSYEQYF. CDR3 DNA sequence: TGCGCCAGCAGTGAGGGGCTAGGTGGTAGGTCCTACGAGCAGTACTTC.

The genes are TRBV5-5 and TRBJ1-5; D is unclear. Germline V gene sequence: CDR1 SGHKS, CDR2 YYEKEE (reference sequence). Trimming left V 4 bases short and J 6 bases short, with 17 bases between. CDR3 length equals 15 residues. The CDR3 sequence is CASSRQEAWGQPQHF. Here the CDR3 DNA reads TGTGCCAGCAGCCGCCAGGAGGCTTGGGGTCAGCCCCAGCATTTT.

This chain links TRBV7-9 with TRBJ1-5, with TRBD1 matching 11 bases. The CDR3 is made up of 18 amino acids. Germline loops: CDR1 SEHNR, CDR2 FQNEAQ (reference sequence). Trimming cost V 4 bases and J 1 base; bases outside gene matches: 9. The CDR3 coding sequence is TGTGCCAGCAGCTCCAGGACAGGGGGCGCGGGGAGCAATCAGCCCCAGCATTTT. It encodes CASSSRTGGAGSNQPQHF.

V usage is TRBV9 and J usage is TRBJ1-1, with 9 bases matching TRBD1. Germline CDR1 reads SGDLS; CDR2 reads YYNGEE. The CDR3 contains 18 residues. V was clipped by 0 bases and J by 7 bases; unmatched bases: 16. The CDR3 sequence is CASSVDAGSGTGWVEAFF. As DNA, the CDR3 is TGTGCCAGCAGCGTAGATGCCGGATCCGGGACAGGGTGGGTTGAAGCTTTCTTT.

The CDR3 DNA reads as TGCGCCAGCAGCCCGGCGGGAACTAGCGGGGGACCATTCTACGAGCAGTACTTC. Its translation is CASSPAGTSGGPFYEQYF. The V call is TRBV4-1, the J call TRBJ2-7, with 11 nucleotides matching TRBD2. Germline V gene lookup returns CDR1 MGHRA and CDR2 YSYEKL. There are 18 residues in the CDR3. Germline trimming cut 4 bases from V and 3 bases from J; bases unmatched to any gene: 14.

V usage is TRBV2 and J usage is TRBJ2-1, with 10 bases aligning to TRBD2. The CDR3 is made up of 16 amino acids. With V trimmed by 5 bases and J by 5 bases, 9 bases remained unmatched. Germline V lookup: CDR1 SNHLY, CDR2 FYNNEI. CDR3 bases: TGTGCCAGCAGTCGAAGGGGTAGCGGGGGGCACAATGAGCAGTTCTTC. Protein product: CASSRRGSGGHNEQFF.

The gene calls are TRBV7-9 and TRBJ1-3, with no clear D. Trimming cost V 2 bases and J 4 bases, with 9 bases left between them. CDR3 length: 14 residues. CDR1 and CDR2 (germline): SEHNR, FQNEAQ (reference sequence). CDR3 loop: CASSLLAEGNTIYF. Here the CDR3 DNA reads TGTGCCAGCAGCTTATTAGCGGAGGGAAACACCATATATTTT. Full variable domain (outside the CDR3, taken from reference TRBV7-9 and TRBJ1-3): DTGVSQNPRHKITKRGQNVTFRCDPISEHNRLYWYRQTLGQGPEFLTYFQNEAQLEKSRLLSDRFSAERPKGSFSTLEIQRTEQGDSAMYLCASSLLAEGNTIYFGEGSWLTVV.

The CDR3 DNA sequence: TGTGCCAGCAGGCCACAGGGGGGGCCCTACGAGCAGTACTTC. Protein sequence: CASRPQGGPYEQYF. The chain uses TRBV28 and TRBJ2-7, with D maybe TRBD1 (8 bases). V was shortened by 6 bases and J by 2 bases, with 14 bases between the two germline ends. The germline V gene encodes CDR1 MDHEN and CDR2 SYDVKM. There are 14 residues in the CDR3.

This chain connects TRBV2 to TRBJ1-3; no definite D call. This CDR3 has 16 residues. Germline V gene sequence: CDR1 SNHLY, CDR2 FYNNEI. The V gene lost 4 bases and the J gene lost 0 bases, with 13 bases spanning the gap. The CDR3 nucleotides read TGTGCCAGCAGTGCAGCACGGCTACTCTCTGGAAACACCATATATTTT. Translated, it gives CASSAARLLSGNTIYF.

By sample fraction, this clone is medium-sized. CDR3 nucleotide sequence: TGTGCCAGCAGTTCCGGACAGGGTATTGGTTCCTACACCTTC. This sequence encodes CASSSGQGIGSYTF. V is TRBV27 and J is TRBJ1-2, with 8 bases fitting TRBD1. Losses at the gene ends were 4 bases for V and 10 bases for J; bases not matched to a gene: 11. The CDR3 covers 14 residues. CDR1 and CDR2 (germline): MNHEY, SMNVEV (reference sequence).

The chain couples TRBV5-1 to TRBJ1-1, with 7 bases that match TRBD1. Germline CDR1 SGHRS, CDR2 YFSETQ. Trimming took 4 bases from V and 7 from J; bases not matched to a gene: 4. The CDR3 sequence is 12 residues long. The CDR3: CASSPTGVEAFF. The DNA for the CDR3 is TGCGCCAGCAGCCCTACAGGGGTTGAAGCTTTCTTT.

This clone was counted a single time. This chain links TRBV7-3 with TRBJ2-2; D gene ambiguous. Per germline, CDR1 SGHTA and CDR2 FQGTGA. There are 12 residues in the CDR3. Trimming took 2 bases from V and 6 from J, leaving 4 bases between them. CDR3 nucleotide sequence: TGTGCCAGCAGCTTATACCCCGGGGAGCTGTTTTTT. Its protein is CASSLYPGELFF.

The chain uses TRBV5-1 and TRBJ2-7; 10 bases line up with TRBD1. The CDR3 spans 15 residues. CDR1 and CDR2 (germline): SGHRS, YFSETQ. With V trimmed by 4 bases and J by 3 bases, 7 bases remained unmatched. The chain's CDR3 is CASSPSRDRGYEQYF. The CDR3, as DNA: TGCGCCAGCAGCCCGAGCAGGGACAGGGGCTACGAGCAGTACTTC.

The V gene is TRBV30, the J gene TRBJ2-3; TRBD2 is a possible D gene (6 bases). The V gene's germline CDR1 is GTSNPN and CDR2 SVGIG (reference sequence). Trimming took 5 bases from V and 5 from J, leaving 17 bases between them. The CDR3 totals 14 residues. CDR3 loop: CAWGYGTFGDTQYF. Here the CDR3 DNA reads TGTGCCTGGGGATACGGGACTTTTGGAGATACGCAGTATTTT.

The rearrangement joins TRBV10-1 to TRBJ1-1, with D perhaps matching TRBD1 (6 bases). The CDR3 length is 15 residues. The V end lost 4 bases, the J end lost 6 bases, and 18 bases lay between the germline ends. Germline V CDR1 and CDR2: WNHNN, SYGVQD (reference sequence). DNA of the CDR3: TGCGCCAGCAGTGCTCAACAGGGAGGTTTGGCTGAAGCTTTCTTT. Encoded protein: CASSAQQGGLAEAFF.

The chain joins TRBV7-6 to TRBJ2-2, with D maybe TRBD1 (5 bases). Germline loops: CDR1 SGHVS, CDR2 FNYEAQ. This CDR3 is 14 amino acids long. V was clipped by 5 bases and J by 1 base, with 8 bases between them. The CDR3 loop is CASSPDRNTGELFF. As DNA, the CDR3 is TGTGCCAGCAGCCCCGACAGGAACACCGGGGAGCTGTTTTTT.

V and J are TRBV9 and TRBJ2-7; 8 nucleotides line up with TRBD1. Germline CDR1 and CDR2: SGDLS and YYNGEE. The J segment lost 3 bases and the V segment lost 0 bases, leaving 5 bases of the junction unmatched. The CDR3 runs 15 residues. CDR3 amino acids: CASSVDAGGFYEQYF. CDR3 DNA: TGTGCCAGCAGCGTAGATGCAGGGGGCTTCTACGAGCAGTACTTC.

The chain is built from TRBV5-6 and TRBJ1-3; TRBD1 might be the D (6 bases). Germline V lookup: CDR1 SGHDT, CDR2 YYEEEE. V dropped 0 bases and J dropped 0 bases, with 10 bases sitting between them. The CDR3 contains 16 residues. The CDR3 sequence: CASSLGGLYSGNTIYF. In DNA, the CDR3 is TGTGCCAGCAGCTTGGGGGGGCTCTACTCTGGAAACACCATATATTTT. Combining the CDR3 with reference TRBV5-6 and TRBJ1-3 gives the whole variable domain DAGVTQSPTHLIKTRGQQVTLRCSPKSGHDTVSWYQQALGQGPQFIFQYYEEEERQRGNFPDRFSGHQFPNYSSELNVNALLLGDSALYLCASSLGGLYSGNTIYFGEGSWLTVV.

The CDR3 region is CASSDDRGSQPQHF. CDR3 DNA: TGTGCCAGCAGTGATGACAGGGGGAGTCAGCCCCAGCATTTT. J is TRBJ1-5 and V is TRBV6-1, with 9 bases that match TRBD1. J lost 6 bases, V lost 3 bases, and 3 bases had no gene match. There are 14 residues in the CDR3. CDR1 is MNHNS and CDR2 is SASEGT in the germline V gene.

A word on this clone: Distinct nucleotide sequences in the sample also encode this CDR3. The chain recombines TRBV25-1 with TRBJ1-2; D not certain. The germline V and J ends were trimmed by 3 bases and 5 bases, with 7 bases remaining between them. This CDR3 spans 12 amino acids. From germline, CDR1 is MGHDK and CDR2 SYGVNS. CDR3 in amino acids: CASSDGRYGYTF. The DNA for the CDR3 is TGTGCCAGCAGTGATGGCCGGTATGGCTACACCTTC.

This clone is a singleton in its sample. In nucleotides, the CDR3 is TGTGCCATCAGTGAGGAGGGAAGTAGCAATCAGCCCCAGCATTTT. Its translation: CAISEEGSSNQPQHF. This chain links TRBV10-3 with TRBJ1-5; D uncertain. With 2 bases removed from V and 0 bases from J, the gap between germline ends came to 8 bases. The CDR3 runs to 15 residues. Germline CDR1 is ENHRY and CDR2 is SYGVKD.

The J gene is TRBJ2-2, the V gene TRBV20-1; tentative D call: TRBD1 (5 bases). Germline V gene lookup returns CDR1 DFQATT and CDR2 SNEGSKA (reference sequence). The CDR3 length is 15 residues. Trimming removed 3 bases at V and 5 bases at J, with 16 bases between. The CDR3 DNA reads as TGCAGTGCTAGTCTAACAGGCGGAAAAACCGGGGAGCTGTTTTTT. Translation gives CSASLTGGKTGELFF.

The chain carries TRBV7-9 and TRBJ1-6, with 11 bases lining up with TRBD1. V gave up 3 bases and J gave up 11 bases; unmatched junction bases: 3. Germline V gene sequence: CDR1 SEHNR, CDR2 FQNEAQ (reference sequence). The CDR3 runs 14 residues. The CDR3 DNA follows: TGTGCCAGCAGCTTCCCGGGACAGGGGGCACCCCTCCACTTT. Protein product: CASSFPGQGAPLHF. Supplemented by reference TRBV7-9 and TRBJ1-6, the full variable domain reads DTGVSQNPRHKITKRGQNVTFRCDPISEHNRLYWYRQTLGQGPEFLTYFQNEAQLEKSRLLSDRFSAERPKGSFSTLEIQRTEQGDSAMYLCASSFPGQGAPLHFGNGTRLTVT.

The gene calls are TRBV7-2 and TRBJ2-7; a possible D gene is TRBD2 (5 bases). CDR3 length: 15 residues. Trimming left V 5 bases short and J 1 base short, with 15 bases between. Germline loops: CDR1 SGHTA, CDR2 FQGNSA. The CDR3 spells CASSASLRGSYEQYF. As DNA, the CDR3 is TGTGCCAGCAGCGCTAGTCTCCGCGGGTCCTACGAGCAGTACTTC.